The 6 T cell receptor beta chains given below trace back to one sample, sequenced in a study of cytomegalovirus exposure and HLA in healthy donors. The assay was immunoSEQ multiplex PCR, and TCRdb's table has in-frame clones only and misses some. The sample records 70,000 to 95,000 clones, over 85% being singletons. Sequenced: PBMCs. Source of these receptors: a woman aged 25 to 39 in good health and CMV-seronegative.

The chain employs TRBV6-5 and TRBJ1-2; a weak D match, TRBD1 (6 bases). V was pared by 5 bases and J by 4 bases, with 14 bases between. Germline-derived CDR1 and CDR2 are MNHEY and SVGAGI. The CDR3 totals 14 residues. The CDR3 protein is CASSENRDPYGYTF. The DNA of the CDR3 is TGTGCCAGCAGTGAAAACAGGGACCCCTATGGCTACACCTTC.

J is TRBJ2-3 and V is TRBV30, with 7 nucleotides matching TRBD2. CDR1 GTSNPN and CDR2 SVGIG come from the germline V gene (reference sequence). The V and J ends lost 2 bases and 0 bases, in that order; junction bases with no gene match: 5. This CDR3 spans 15 amino acids. The CDR3 loop reads CAWSQRGISTDTQYF. The CDR3 nucleotides are TGTGCCTGGAGTCAGCGGGGTATCAGCACAGATACGCAGTATTTT.

The chain has TRBV21-1 and TRBJ2-5; the DNA was not compared with TRBD2, the D call given in the table. TRBV21-1 is recorded as a pseudogene. CDR3 length equals 16 residues. This CDR3 reads CASSKCAAGGPLTQYF. Written as DNA, the CDR3 is TGTGCCAGCAGCAAATGTGCAGCGGGGGGGCCTCTGACCCAGTACTTC.

The V gene is TRBV7-2, the J gene TRBJ1-2, with D unclear. The CDR3 has 13 residues. Per the germline V gene, CDR1 is SGHTA and CDR2 is FQGNSA. V was clipped by 3 bases and J by 2 bases, with 7 bases between them. CDR3 in amino acids: CASSFGGNYGYTF. Here the CDR3 DNA reads TGTGCCAGCAGCTTTGGAGGCAACTATGGCTACACCTTC. Looking up the rest from reference TRBV7-2 and TRBJ1-2 gives the full variable domain: GAGVSQSPSNKVTEKGKDVELRCDPISGHTALYWYRQSLGQGLEFLIYFQGNSAPDKSGLPSDRFSAERTGGSVSTLTIQRTQQEDSAVYLCASSFGGNYGYTFGSGTRLTVV.

The chain links TRBV2 to TRBJ2-2, with 8 positions matching TRBD2. CDR1 and CDR2 from the germline V gene are SNHLY and FYNNEI. Trimming removed 7 bases from V and 5 bases from J; junction bases left unmatched: 9. This CDR3 spans 15 amino acids. In nucleotides, the CDR3 is TGTGCCAGCATTGAGTATAGCGGGGAGACCGGGGAGCTGTTTTTT. Amino acid sequence: CASIEYSGETGELFF. The variable domain in full, with the rest retrieved from reference TRBV2 and TRBJ2-2, is EPEVTQTPSHQVTQMGQEVILRCVPISNHLYFYWYRQILGQKVEFLVSFYNNEISEKSEIFDDQFSVERPDGSNFTLKIRSTKLEDSAMYFCASIEYSGETGELFFGEGSRLTVL.

The gene calls are TRBV5-4 and TRBJ1-3; D call uncertain. Trimming pared 4 bases from V and 4 bases from J, leaving 12 bases between. This CDR3 is built from 14 residues. Germline V CDR1 and CDR2: SGHNT, YYREEE (reference sequence). The CDR3 here is CASSAGASGNTIYF. The CDR3 DNA reads TGTGCCAGCAGCGCCGGAGCATCCGGAAACACCATATATTTT.